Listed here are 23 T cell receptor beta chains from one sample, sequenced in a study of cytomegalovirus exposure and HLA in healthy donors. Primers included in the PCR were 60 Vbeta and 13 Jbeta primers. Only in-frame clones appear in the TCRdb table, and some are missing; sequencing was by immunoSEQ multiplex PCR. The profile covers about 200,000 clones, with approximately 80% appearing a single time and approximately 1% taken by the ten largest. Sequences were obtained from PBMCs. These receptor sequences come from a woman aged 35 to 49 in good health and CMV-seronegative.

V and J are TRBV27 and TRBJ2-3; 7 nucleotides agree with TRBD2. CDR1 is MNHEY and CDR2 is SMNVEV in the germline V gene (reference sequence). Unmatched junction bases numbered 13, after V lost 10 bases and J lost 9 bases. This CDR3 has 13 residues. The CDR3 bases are TGTGCCACCATGATTGTGGGAGGGAGCACGCAGTATTTT. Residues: CATMIVGGSTQYF.

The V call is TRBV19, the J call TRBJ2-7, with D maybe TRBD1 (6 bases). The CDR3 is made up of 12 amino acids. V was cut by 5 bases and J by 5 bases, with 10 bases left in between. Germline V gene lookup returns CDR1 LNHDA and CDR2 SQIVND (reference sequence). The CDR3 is CASSPRGNEQYF. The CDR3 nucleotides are TGTGCCAGTAGTCCCAGGGGAAACGAGCAGTACTTC.

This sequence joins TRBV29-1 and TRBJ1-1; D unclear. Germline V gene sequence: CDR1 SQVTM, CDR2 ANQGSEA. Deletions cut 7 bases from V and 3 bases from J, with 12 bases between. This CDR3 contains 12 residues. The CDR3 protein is CSAPGVDTEAFF. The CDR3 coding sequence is TGCAGCGCCCCCGGGGTGGACACTGAAGCTTTCTTT.

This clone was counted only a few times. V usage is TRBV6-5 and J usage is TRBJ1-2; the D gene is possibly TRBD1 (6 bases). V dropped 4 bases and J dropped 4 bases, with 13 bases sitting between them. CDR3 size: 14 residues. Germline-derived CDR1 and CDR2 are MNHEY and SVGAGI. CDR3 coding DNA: TGTGCCAGCAGTTCGACCCAAGGGGGCTATGGCTACACCTTC. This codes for CASSSTQGGYGYTF.

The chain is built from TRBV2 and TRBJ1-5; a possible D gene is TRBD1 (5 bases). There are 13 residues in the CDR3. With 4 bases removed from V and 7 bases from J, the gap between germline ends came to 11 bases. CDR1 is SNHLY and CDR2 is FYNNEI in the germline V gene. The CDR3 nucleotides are TGTGCCAGCAGTGCCTCTGGGGCACAGCCCCAGCATTTT. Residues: CASSASGAQPQHF. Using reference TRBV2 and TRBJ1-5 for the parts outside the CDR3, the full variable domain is EPEVTQTPSHQVTQMGQEVILRCVPISNHLYFYWYRQILGQKVEFLVSFYNNEISEKSEIFDDQFSVERPDGSNFTLKIRSTKLEDSAMYFCASSASGAQPQHFGDGTRLSIL.

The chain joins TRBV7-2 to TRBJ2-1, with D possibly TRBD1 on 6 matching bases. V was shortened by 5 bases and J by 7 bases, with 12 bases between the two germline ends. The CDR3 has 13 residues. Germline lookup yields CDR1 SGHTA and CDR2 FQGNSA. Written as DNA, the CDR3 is TGTGCCAGCAGCCTACAGGGCCGAAATGAGCAGTTCTTC. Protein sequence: CASSLQGRNEQFF.

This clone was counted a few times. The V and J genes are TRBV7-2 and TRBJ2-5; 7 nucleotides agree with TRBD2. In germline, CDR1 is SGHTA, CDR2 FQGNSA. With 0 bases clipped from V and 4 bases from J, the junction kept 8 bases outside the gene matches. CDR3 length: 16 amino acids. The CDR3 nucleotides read TGTGCCAGCAGCTTAGCGGGACCGGGGGGAGGAGAGACCCAGTACTTC. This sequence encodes CASSLAGPGGGETQYF.

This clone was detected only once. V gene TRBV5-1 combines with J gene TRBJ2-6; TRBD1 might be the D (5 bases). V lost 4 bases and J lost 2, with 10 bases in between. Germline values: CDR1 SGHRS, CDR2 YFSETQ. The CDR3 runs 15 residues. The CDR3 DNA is TGCGCCAGCAGCGATGACAGAGCTGGGGCCAACGTCCTGACTTTC. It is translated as CASSDDRAGANVLTF.

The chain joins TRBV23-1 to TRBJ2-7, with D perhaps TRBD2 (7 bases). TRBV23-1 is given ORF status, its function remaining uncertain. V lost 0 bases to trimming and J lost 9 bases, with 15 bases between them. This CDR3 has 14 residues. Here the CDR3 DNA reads TGCGCCAGCAGTCAATCATGGGGGGGGCGCTTGCAGTACGTC. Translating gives CASSQSWGGRLQYV.

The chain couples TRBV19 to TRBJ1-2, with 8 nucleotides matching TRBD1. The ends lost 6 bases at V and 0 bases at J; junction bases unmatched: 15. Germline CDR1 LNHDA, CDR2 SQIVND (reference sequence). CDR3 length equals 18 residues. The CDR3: CASRDERTGNVANYGYTF. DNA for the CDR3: TGTGCCAGTAGGGATGAGAGGACAGGGAACGTGGCTAACTATGGCTACACCTTC.

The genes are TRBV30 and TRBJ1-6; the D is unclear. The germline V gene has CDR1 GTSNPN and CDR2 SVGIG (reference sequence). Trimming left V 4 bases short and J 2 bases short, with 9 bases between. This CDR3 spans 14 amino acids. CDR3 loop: CAWNGGPYNSPLHF. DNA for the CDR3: TGTGCCTGGAACGGCGGTCCCTATAATTCACCCCTCCACTTT. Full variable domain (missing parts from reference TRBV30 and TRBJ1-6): SQTIHQWPATLVQPVGSPLSLECTVEGTSNPNLYWYRQAAGRGLQLLFYSVGIGQISSEVPQNLSASRPQDRQFILSSKKLLLSDSGFYLCAWNGGPYNSPLHFGNGTRLTVT.

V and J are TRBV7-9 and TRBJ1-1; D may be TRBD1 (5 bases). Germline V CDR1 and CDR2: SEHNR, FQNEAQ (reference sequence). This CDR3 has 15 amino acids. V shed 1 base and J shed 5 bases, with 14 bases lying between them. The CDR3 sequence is CASSLVRGLGTEAFF. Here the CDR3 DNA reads TGTGCCAGCAGCTTAGTTAGGGGTTTGGGGACTGAAGCTTTCTTT. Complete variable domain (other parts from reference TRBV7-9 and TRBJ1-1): DTGVSQNPRHKITKRGQNVTFRCDPISEHNRLYWYRQTLGQGPEFLTYFQNEAQLEKSRLLSDRFSAERPKGSFSTLEIQRTEQGDSAMYLCASSLVRGLGTEAFFGQGTRLTVV.

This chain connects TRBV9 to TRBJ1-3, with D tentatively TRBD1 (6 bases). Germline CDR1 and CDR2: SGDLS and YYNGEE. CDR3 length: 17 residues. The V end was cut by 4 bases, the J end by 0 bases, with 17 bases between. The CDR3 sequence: CASSPQRGAYSGNTIYF. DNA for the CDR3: TGTGCCAGCAGCCCGCAGCGGGGGGCTTACTCTGGAAACACCATATATTTT.

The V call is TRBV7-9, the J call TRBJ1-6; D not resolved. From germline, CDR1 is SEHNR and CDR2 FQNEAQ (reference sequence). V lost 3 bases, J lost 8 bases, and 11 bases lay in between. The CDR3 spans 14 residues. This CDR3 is CASSFEVLHSPLHF. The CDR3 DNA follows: TGTGCCAGCAGCTTCGAGGTCCTTCATTCACCCCTCCACTTT.

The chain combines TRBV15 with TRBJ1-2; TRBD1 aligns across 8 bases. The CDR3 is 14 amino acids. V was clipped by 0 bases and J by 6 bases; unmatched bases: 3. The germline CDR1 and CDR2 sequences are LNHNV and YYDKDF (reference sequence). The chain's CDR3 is CATSRDRTGNGYTF. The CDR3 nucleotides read TGTGCCACCAGCAGAGATAGGACAGGGAATGGCTACACCTTC.

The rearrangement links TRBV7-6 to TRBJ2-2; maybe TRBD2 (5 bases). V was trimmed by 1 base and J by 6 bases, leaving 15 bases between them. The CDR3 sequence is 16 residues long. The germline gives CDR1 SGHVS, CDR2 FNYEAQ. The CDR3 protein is CASSLEGPSLSGELFF. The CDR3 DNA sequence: TGTGCCAGCAGCTTAGAAGGTCCTAGCCTTTCCGGGGAGCTGTTTTTT.

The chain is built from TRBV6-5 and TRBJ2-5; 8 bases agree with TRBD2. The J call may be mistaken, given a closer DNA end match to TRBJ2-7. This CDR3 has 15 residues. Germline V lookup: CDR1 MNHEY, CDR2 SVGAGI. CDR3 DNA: TGTGCCAGCAGTTTTTACCGCAGCGGGAGCGCCGAGCAGTACTTC. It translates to CASSFYRSGSAEQYF.

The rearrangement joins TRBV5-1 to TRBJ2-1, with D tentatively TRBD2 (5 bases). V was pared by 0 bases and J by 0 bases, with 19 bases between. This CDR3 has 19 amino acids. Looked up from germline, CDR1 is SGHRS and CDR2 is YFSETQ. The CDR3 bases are TGCGCCAGCAGCTTGGCCGGGTCGGCGACTGGGAGCTCCTACAATGAGCAGTTCTTC. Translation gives CASSLAGSATGSSYNEQFF.

The CDR3 here is CASSYVRSGRTSYNEQFF. CDR3 sequence (DNA): TGCGCCAGCAGCTACGTTCGATCCGGGAGAACCTCATACAATGAGCAGTTCTTC. The rearrangement uses TRBV5-1 and TRBJ2-1; D is possibly TRBD2 (6 bases). CDR3 length: 18 amino acids. Germline-derived CDR1 and CDR2 are SGHRS and YFSETQ. Trimming stripped 3 bases from V and 4 bases from J, with 23 bases between.

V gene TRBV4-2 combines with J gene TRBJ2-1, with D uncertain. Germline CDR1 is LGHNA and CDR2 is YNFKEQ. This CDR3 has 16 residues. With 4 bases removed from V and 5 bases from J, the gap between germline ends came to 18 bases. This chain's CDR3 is CASSPLRQALDNEQFF. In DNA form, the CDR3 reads TGTGCCAGCAGCCCGCTGAGGCAAGCCCTAGACAATGAGCAGTTCTTC.

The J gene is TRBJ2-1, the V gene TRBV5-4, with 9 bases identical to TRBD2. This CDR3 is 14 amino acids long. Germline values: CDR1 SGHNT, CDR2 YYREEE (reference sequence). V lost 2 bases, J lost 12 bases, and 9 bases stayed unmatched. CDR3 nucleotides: TGTGCCAGCAGCTTCCCGACGCGGGAGGGGTTGCAGTTCTTC. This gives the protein CASSFPTREGLQFF.

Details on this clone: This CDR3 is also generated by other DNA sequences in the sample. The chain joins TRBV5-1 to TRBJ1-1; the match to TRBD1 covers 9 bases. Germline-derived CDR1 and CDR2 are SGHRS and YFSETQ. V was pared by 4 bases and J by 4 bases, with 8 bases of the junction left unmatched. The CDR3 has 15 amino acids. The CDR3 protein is CASSGGQGGVTEAFF. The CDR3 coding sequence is TGCGCCAGCAGCGGGGGACAGGGCGGGGTCACTGAAGCTTTCTTT. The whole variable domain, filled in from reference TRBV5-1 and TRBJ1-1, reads KAGVTQTPRYLIKTRGQQVTLSCSPISGHRSVSWYQQTPGQGLQFLFEYFSETQRNKGNFPGRFSGRQFSNSRSEMNVSTLELGDSALYLCASSGGQGGVTEAFFGQGTRLTVV.

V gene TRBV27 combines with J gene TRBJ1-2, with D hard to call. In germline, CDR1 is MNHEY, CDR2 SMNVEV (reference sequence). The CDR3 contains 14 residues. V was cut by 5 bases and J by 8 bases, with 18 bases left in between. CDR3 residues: CASSLSGSGSGYTF. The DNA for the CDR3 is TGTGCCAGCAGTCTGTCAGGCTCTGGGTCGGGCTACACCTTC.